The 8 T cell receptor beta chains reported below all come from one sample, sequenced in a study of vaccination effects on CD4 cells after COVID-19. Assay used: immunoSEQ multiplex PCR; TCRdb lists only in-frame clones, some missing. Of 70,000 to 85,000 clones listed, roughly four fifths are singletons. Antigens for these TCRs are unknown. Under the ViraFEST assay, PBMC were stimulated with viral peptide pools so that antigen-specific CD4+ T cells expanded. Sequencing was performed afterwards. Isolation of CD4+ T cells took place after ten to eleven days of culture. All study participants received two doses of BNT162b2 or mRNA-1273 vaccine. This specimen was CD4+ T cells from PBMCs cultured with HCoV-229E spike peptides, taken after COVID-19 vaccination. Receptors were obtained from a human donor who received a COVID-19 vaccine.

The chain carries TRBV7-8 and TRBJ1-2; 9 bases fit TRBD1. With V trimmed by 6 bases and J by 2 bases, 7 bases remained unmatched. The CDR3 consists of 15 residues. Germline V gene lookup returns CDR1 SGHVS and CDR2 FQNEAQ. The CDR3 is CASSYNRGQNYGYTF. DNA of the CDR3: TGTGCCAGCAGTTATAACAGGGGGCAAAACTATGGCTACACCTTC. Full variable domain (outside the CDR3, taken from reference TRBV7-8 and TRBJ1-2): GAGVSQSPRYKVAKRGQDVALRCDPISGHVSLFWYQQALGQGPEFLTYFQNEAQLDKSGLPSDRFFAERPEGSVSTLKIQRTQQEDSAVYLCASSYNRGQNYGYTFGSGTRLTVV.

CDR3 bases: TGTGCCTGGAGTGTGGGACAAAGCAATCAGCCCCAGCATTTT. Translation: CAWSVGQSNQPQHF. The chain is built from TRBV30 and TRBJ1-5; D may be TRBD1 (6 bases). CDR3 length equals 14 residues. CDR1 GTSNPN and CDR2 SVGIG come from the germline V gene (reference sequence). Trimming shortened V by 0 bases and J by 1 base, and 7 bases separated the two germline ends.

This rearrangement joins TRBV15 to TRBJ2-1; TRBD1 agrees at 7 bases. Germline CDR1 is LNHNV and CDR2 is YYDKDF (reference sequence). This CDR3 contains 16 residues. The junction had 7 bases not matched to a gene; V was cut back by 0 bases and J by 5 bases. The CDR3 sequence is CATSRDRGPRNNEQFF. The CDR3 bases are TGTGCCACCAGCAGAGATAGGGGGCCGAGGAACAATGAGCAGTTCTTC.

This clone has just one count. The V gene is TRBV5-1, the J gene TRBJ1-2, with D possibly TRBD1 on 6 matching bases. V was shortened by 5 bases and J by 7 bases, with 15 bases between the two germline ends. The CDR3 covers 13 residues. Germline loops: CDR1 SGHRS, CDR2 YFSETQ. The CDR3 reads CASSSRQVSGYTF. The CDR3 coding sequence is TGCGCCAGCAGTTCAAGACAGGTCTCTGGCTACACCTTC.

The chain combines TRBV2 with TRBJ2-7; 8 positions agree with TRBD2. Germline CDR1 is SNHLY and CDR2 is FYNNEI. This CDR3 has 14 residues. The ends lost 6 bases at V and 9 bases at J; junction bases unmatched: 13. The CDR3 region has the DNA TGTGCCAGCAGCGACAGAAGCGGGGGCTTGATGCAGTACGTC. This codes for CASSDRSGGLMQYV.

The chain recombines TRBV5-1 with TRBJ2-3, with TRBD2 identical over 8 bases. The CDR3 runs to 14 residues. Trimming removed 3 bases from V and 6 bases from J; junction bases left unmatched: 6. The V gene's germline CDR1 is SGHRS and CDR2 YFSETQ. CDR3 region: CASSSGGGSDTQYF. The CDR3 DNA reads as TGCGCCAGCAGCTCGGGGGGGGGCTCGGATACGCAGTATTTT.

This rearrangement joins TRBV18 to TRBJ1-1; D is possibly TRBD1 (6 bases). The CDR3 runs to 15 residues. The V gene's germline CDR1 is KGHSH and CDR2 LQKENI. V lost 3 bases, J lost 3 bases, and 14 bases lay in between. CDR3 in DNA: TGTGCCAGCTCACCCTTCGGACAGAGAGACACTGAAGCTTTCTTT. Translation: CASSPFGQRDTEAFF.

This chain joins TRBV5-6 and TRBJ2-7, with TRBD2 matching 10 bases. Per germline, CDR1 SGHDT and CDR2 YYEEEE. This CDR3 has 15 amino acids. V lost 3 bases, J lost 2 bases, and 5 bases stayed unmatched. CDR3 nucleotides: TGTGCCAGCAGCTCTAGGACTAGCGGACCCTACGAGCAGTACGTC. The encoded protein is CASSSRTSGPYEQYV.